This is a list of T cell receptor beta chains from one sample in a study of blood T cell repertoires in COVID-19. Assay used: immunoSEQ multiplex PCR; TCRdb lists only in-frame clones, some missing. The sample lists 70,000 to 95,000 clones; 90% to 95% were seen once. Sample: peripheral blood. These receptors all come from a human donor with active COVID-19. The donor label of this sample is uncertain. The CDR3 runs from the conserved cysteine through the conserved F or W. A D gene is named only where the DNA matches it firmly. Some rows have no size entry. The others give once, few or many, or a class for an expanded clone.

J gene,V gene,clone size,D gene,CDR3 DNA,CDR3 protein
TRBJ2-1,TRBV7-2,-,-,TGTGCCAGCAGCGGGGTGGGGCTGTCTCACTCCTACAATGAGCAGTTCTTC,CASSGVGLSHSYNEQFF
TRBJ2-1,TRBV27,-,TRBD2,TGTGCCAGCAGTCCCGGGGGACTAGACTGGGTGAATGAGCAGTTCTTC,CASSPGGLDWVNEQFF
TRBJ2-7,TRBV19,-,TRBD1,TGTGCCAGTAGTCCGGGGGACAGGGCTTATTTAGGAAACTACGAGCAGTACTTC,CASSPGDRAYLGNYEQYF
TRBJ1-5,TRBV15,-,-,TGTGCCACCAGCGACGGCAGGGCCCAGCCCCAGCATTTT,CATSDGRAQPQHF
TRBJ2-3,TRBV7-9,-,-,TGTGCCAGCACCGCGAGGGGGGGGCGGGTCTCCGATACGCAGTATTTT,CASTARGGRVSDTQYF
TRBJ1-1,TRBV11-2,-,-,TGTGCCAGCAGATTGGGGGGGTACACTGAAGCTTTCTTT,CASRLGGYTEAFF
TRBJ2-7,TRBV27,-,-,TGTGCCAGCAGTTCCCAACTAGACGAGCAGTACTTC,CASSSQLDEQYF
TRBJ1-2,TRBV5-6,-,TRBD1,TGTGCCAGCAGCGTGGGACAGTCAAATGGCTACACCTTC,CASSVGQSNGYTF
TRBJ1-2,TRBV5-4,-,-,TGTGCCAGCAGCTTGGTGGGAGGGGGGTTTGGTGGCTACACCTTC,CASSLVGGGFGGYTF
TRBJ1-3,TRBV27,-,-,TGTGCCAGCAGTTTGGGGCCCTCCCTAGGTGGAAACACCATATATTTT,CASSLGPSLGGNTIYF
TRBJ1-1,TRBV18,-,-,TGTGCCAGCTCACCCGAGCAGGGAACTGAAGCTTTCTTT,CASSPEQGTEAFF
TRBJ2-1,TRBV18,once,-,TGTGCCAGCTCGGCAGAGGTCGACAATGAGCAGTTCTTC,CASSAEVDNEQFF